The next 8 T cell receptor beta chains were all read from a single sample in a study of human T cells and chemical hapten exposure. Time point described: patch test 3, about 24 weeks after DPC sensitization. Treatment denoted: therapeutic diphenylcyclopropenone sensitization with weekly scalp DPC. In TCRdb, the RACE reads were re-called with MiXCR into one record per CDR3 protein. This sample has under 130,000 distinct CDR3 sequences, with around 35% found just once. Sequenced material: whole blood, taken in connection with sensitization to the hapten diphenylcyclopropenone (DPC). All receptors come from a man in his forties or fifties with alopecia areata. Some clones in this sample may be carry-over from other donors' samples.

This clonotype has more than one count but fewer than ten. The gene calls are TRBV11-2 and TRBJ2-3; no clear D gene. The CDR3 runs to 17 residues. With 2 bases removed from V and 4 bases from J, the gap between germline ends came to 19 bases. CDR1 and CDR2 (germline): SGHAT, FQNNGV. CDR3 amino acids: CASSLSYGGGVPDTQYF. For the CDR3, the DNA is TGTGCCAGCAGCTTATCGTACGGTGGTGGAGTCCCAGATACGCAGTATTTT.

Within the sample, this clonotype is medium-sized. The rearrangement uses TRBV2 and TRBJ2-7; 8 bases map to TRBD1. The CDR3 sequence is 15 residues long. V was clipped by 1 base and J by 4 bases; unmatched bases: 6. Germline CDR1 and CDR2: SNHLY and FYNNEI. The CDR3 here is CASSEGAQGAYEQYV. The DNA for the CDR3 is TGTGCCAGCAGTGAAGGGGCGCAGGGGGCGTACGAGCAGTACGTC.

The rearrangement joins TRBV14 to TRBJ2-3; 11 bases fit TRBD2. This CDR3 has 16 residues. After removal of 4 bases from V and 8 bases from J, the junction contained 11 bases not matched to a gene. Germline V gene data show CDR1 as SGHDN and CDR2 as FVKESK. The DNA of the CDR3 is TGTGCCAGCAGCCTCCCGTTAGCGGGAGGGCGTCTTACGCAGTATTTT. Translated, it gives CASSLPLAGGRLTQYF.

The chain combines TRBV6-6 with TRBJ2-1; D call uncertain. The germline V and J ends were trimmed by 0 bases and 15 bases, with 12 bases remaining between them. CDR3 length: 12 amino acids. CDR1 is MNHNY and CDR2 is SVGAGI in the germline V gene (reference sequence). The CDR3 loop is CASSYSATQPFF. The CDR3 bases are TGTGCCAGCAGTTACTCGGCTACCCAGCCGTTCTTC.

This clonotype was seen ten or more times. The chain recombines TRBV29-1 with TRBJ2-3; D may correspond to TRBD1 or TRBD2 (5 bases each). The CDR3 consists of 14 residues. The V and J ends lost 5 bases and 1 base respectively, with 13 bases between them. Germline lookup yields CDR1 SQVTM and CDR2 ANQGSEA. The CDR3 coding sequence is TGCAGCGTTATCCGGGACGGACGCACAGATACGCAGTATTTT. The encoded protein is CSVIRDGRTDTQYF.

This chain links TRBV27 with TRBJ1-5, with D maybe TRBD1 (5 bases). CDR1 and CDR2 from the germline V gene are MNHEY and SMNVEV (reference sequence). The CDR3 is made up of 14 amino acids. Trimming cost V 5 bases and J 7 bases, with 15 bases left between them. CDR3 DNA sequence: TGTGCCAGCAGTGCGCAGGGCCTGGTCCAGCCCCAGCATTTT. Translating it yields CASSAQGLVQPQHF.

The V call is TRBV10-3, the J call TRBJ2-7; TRBD2 is a possible D gene (6 bases). The CDR3 length is 13 residues. With 6 bases removed from V and 2 bases from J, the gap between germline ends came to 11 bases. Germline V gene sequence: CDR1 ENHRY, CDR2 SYGVKD. In DNA form, the CDR3 reads TGTGCCATCAGGCGGGACGGAACCTACGAGCAGTACGTC. Translating it yields CAIRRDGTYEQYV.

This clonotype has at least ten counts. The rearrangement uses TRBV7-6 and TRBJ2-3, with no clear D. Trimming stripped 3 bases from V and 2 bases from J, with 18 bases between. The CDR3 covers 17 residues. CDR1 and CDR2 from the germline V gene are SGHVS and FNYEAQ. CDR3 sequence: CASSFPAAPPNTDTQYF. In DNA, the CDR3 is TGTGCCAGCAGCTTCCCCGCAGCGCCGCCTAACACAGATACGCAGTATTTT.